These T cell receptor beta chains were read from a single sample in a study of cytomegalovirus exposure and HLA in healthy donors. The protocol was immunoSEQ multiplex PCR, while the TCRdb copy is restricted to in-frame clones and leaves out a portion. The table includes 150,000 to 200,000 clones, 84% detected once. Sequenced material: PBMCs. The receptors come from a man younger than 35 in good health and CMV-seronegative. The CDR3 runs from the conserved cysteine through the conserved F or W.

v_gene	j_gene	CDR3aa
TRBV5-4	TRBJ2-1	CASSLANRAYNEQFF
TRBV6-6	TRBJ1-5	CASSYGSQGNQPQHF
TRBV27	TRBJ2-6	CASSTRDRGQAGANVLTF
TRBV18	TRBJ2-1	CASSPPGQTLQGKQFF
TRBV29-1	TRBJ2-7	CSVVLPGKRAYEQYF
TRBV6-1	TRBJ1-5	CASSDRQGTQPQHF
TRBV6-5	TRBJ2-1	CASGDSGGGNEQFF
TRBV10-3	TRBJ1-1	CATNPGEGEAFF
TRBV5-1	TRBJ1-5	CASSLGDSGFDQPQHF
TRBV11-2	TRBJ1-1	CASSLAAGPASTEAFF
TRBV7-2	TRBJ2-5	CASSLAAGVQETQYF